The T cell receptor beta chain described here comes from a study of cytomegalovirus exposure and HLA in healthy donors. Points on this clone: What it binds is not known.

It was with 60 Vbeta and 13 Jbeta primers that the PCR ran. Produced via immunoSEQ multiplex PCR; TCRdb's table is partial and in-frame only. The table shows around 300,000 clones, with 70% to 90% occurring only once. Unrecorded immune exposures were likely, despite nominal health at sampling. CDR1 and CDR2 (germline): SGHAT, FQNNGV. V lost 5 bases to trimming and J lost 5 bases, with 9 bases between them. This CDR3 has 12 residues. Findings of the study overall: Segments of the TCR beta V type were, in most cases, productive about 87% or about 30% of the time in an earlier analysis. Rare sequences made up most TCRs, while some public TCRs were found in many donors.

This clonotype was sampled from a woman aged 18-29 years in good health and CMV-seronegative. The chain links TRBV11-2 to TRBJ1-2, with D perhaps TRBD1 (5 bases). The material sequenced was PBMCs. The CDR3 DNA is TGTGCCAGCAGCGTGACAGAATATGGCTACACCTTC. Translation: CASSVTEYGYTF.